The clone carrying this T cell receptor (beta chain) is medium-sized (0.01 to 0.1%) within its sample. Its antigen is as yet unknown. RNA, once extracted, was reverse transcribed into cDNA for use as the sequencing template. Only in-frame clones appear in the TCRdb table, and some are missing; sequencing was by immunoSEQ multiplex PCR. The repertoire holds around 100,000 clones, with 55% as singletons. This sample stems from a study of CD8+ T cells in alopecia areata. Study-wide points: Greater clonality was observed in lesional scalp samples, especially alopecia totalis/universalis, versus normal scalp.

Specimen: CD4+ T cells sorted from blood. This receptor was identified in a human donor in good health.

CDR3 in DNA: TGTGCCAGCCGCAGCAGCAATCAGCCCCAGCATTTT. This sequence encodes CASRSSNQPQHF. This chain links TRBV7-2 with TRBJ1-5; D is undetermined. The V gene's germline CDR1 is SGHTA and CDR2 FQGNSA. V shed 8 bases and J shed 1 base, with 6 bases lying between them. This CDR3 comprises 12 residues.